These T cell receptor beta chains were read from a single sample in a study of blood T cell repertoires in COVID-19. The data were produced by immunoSEQ multiplex PCR, yet TCRdb's version contains in-frame clones alone and is incomplete. The sample has about 91,000 clones, 70% to 90% seen once. Sequencing was done on a sample of peripheral blood. All receptors come from a woman in her 70s with acute or convalescent COVID-19. CDR3s include the opening cysteine and the closing phenylalanine or tryptophan. Rows give clone size only sometimes, using once, few, many, or a class for an expanded clone.

clone_size	v_call	cdr3_aa
few	TRBV6-5	CASSYGGQPYGYTF
-	TRBV7-6	CASSFAGAQNTGELFF
-	TRBV6-4	CASSGLAGAYNEQFF
-	TRBV28	CASSGDITSGYEQYF
-	TRBV14	CASSQSFSETQYF
-	TRBV7-9	CASSLDQGDTEAFF
-	TRBV11-2	CASSLDGGRAGEQFF
once	TRBV7-3	CASSSRTNYGYTF
-	TRBV14	CASSQVDTGDYEQYF
-	TRBV7-2	CASSLETLAGVGEQFF
-	TRBV6-5	CASSQPGRQETQYF
-	TRBV5-1	CASSLGLAGPNEQFF
-	TRBV5-6	CASSFIRAGHPYEQYF
-	TRBV9	CASSVGPGGEQYF
-	TRBV13	CASSTPAGVNYNEQFF
few	TRBV20-1	CIPRGHYGYTF
-	TRBV24-1	CATSDSTSGSYSNEQFF
-	TRBV24-1	CATGQGYEQYF
-	TRBV19	CASRIQINQPQHF
-	TRBV6-1	CASSESRSQETQYF
-	TRBV5-1	CASSLGTVSEAFF
-	TRBV2	CASSLQGGPQETQYF
few	TRBV7-6	CASSPGSGGYSGNTIYF
-	TRBV27	CATLGRGGYNEQFF
few	TRBV4-2	CASSLENQPQHF
once	TRBV10-2	CASSPDRSISPLHF
-	TRBV3-1/TRBV3-2	CASSHNRGGNSYNEQFF
-	TRBV14	CASSQVDSPVVLTF
-	TRBV6-1	CASSEQRGGGNEQFF
-	TRBV4-1	CASSQTRQARSSYEQYF
-	TRBV11-2	CASLGLQGLYEQYF
-	TRBV6-1	CASSEAGTWAYEQYF
-	TRBV9	CASSVSSGNLANTGELFF
-	TRBV29-1	CSVEDHGYGYTF
-	TRBV6-1	CASSEVVGYGYTF
-	TRBV30	CAWSYPRGLKSYEQYF
-	TRBV5-1	CASSPEGQYNTGELFF
-	TRBV6-6	CASSQLNRRYSVGNTIYF
-	TRBV5-1	CASSLVRLAGGLRAREQFF
-	TRBV4-2	CASSQVQTGELFF
-	TRBV24-1	CAAGTSGTHHQETQYF
-	TRBV5-1	CASALTGPNMNTEAFF
-	TRBV30	CAWSLTTGRVGEAFF